This record concerns one T cell receptor beta chain sequence. This clonotype was seen many times. There is no known antigen for this receptor. Per-base qualities were not stored, and no clone one base away is much larger. Libraries were built with multiplex PCR. TCRdb lists the instrument as Illumina HiSeq 4000. iRepertoire HTBI primers and Arm-PCR amplification of CDR3 regions were used to construct TCR beta libraries. PCR products were gel purified before sequencing. Per the original workflow: Across samples, fewer than 70 TRBV and around 15 TRBJ segments were identified and used for gene usage analysis of CDR3 amino acid clonotypes. Filtered high-quality paired reads were merged into contigs using COPE and FqMerger. BLAST was used to align contigs to IMGT TRBV, TRBD and TRBJ reference genes, with CDR3 defined following IMGT. Any clonotype with a frequency above 0.1% was classified as a highly expanded clone. Shannon entropy served as the measure of repertoire diversity, while the Gini coefficient captured V-J evenness. Clonotypes shared by more than one individual were considered public. TCRdb reprocessed the public reads (quality trimming at Q25 with fastp, clone calling with MiXCR) and kept in-frame beta chains. Merged by CDR3 protein, the rows form single entries marked with the most common genes and DNA. For this entry, the V and J calls and clone size follow TCRdb and not the study's own pipeline. The sample contains some 450,000 distinct CDR3 sequences, around 17% of them found a single time. The top ten hold around a tenth of the sample.

The data originate from a study of regulatory T cells in long-lasting Graves disease (dated by TCRdb to the early 2020s). About the investigation overall: Patients with newly diagnosed Graves' disease had been on antithyroid drugs for under 3 months. Persistent Graves' disease patients were compared with newly diagnosed Graves' disease patients by peripheral blood TCR sequencing and RNA sequencing. The study took place in China and was registered as a clinical trial. A total of some 33 samples were covered by TCR sequencing, comprising approximately 13 persistent and roughly 20 newly diagnosed Graves' disease patients. General findings and caveats noted by the study authors: Sequencing and analysis were restricted to the TCR beta chain. Persistent disease showed preferential use of TRBV28, TRBJ1-2 and TRBJ2-5, whereas newly diagnosed disease favored TRBV20-1 and TRBJ2-1. The study examined only peripheral blood because the primary lesion, thyroid tissue, could not be accessed. More public clonotypes were shared among persistent patients (under 3,000) than among newly diagnosed patients (roughly 1,000). The authors acknowledged the small sample size as a limitation that may reduce accuracy. Lower TCR Shannon entropy and fewer highly expanded clones were observed in persistent Graves' disease patients than in newly diagnosed patients, which suggested clonal expansion.

Reading the label with the study, this specimen's time point is: newly diagnosed GD, antithyroid drugs for less than 3 months. For both TCR sequencing and RNA sequencing, RNA was extracted from PBMCs using TRIzol. The diagnosis of Graves' disease followed American Thyroid Association guidelines. Recruitment of patients was carried out at an endocrinology department in Xi'an, China. From each patient, 7.5 to 9.5 milliliters of peripheral blood was collected into an EDTA anticoagulant tube. PBMCs were isolated by Ficoll Paque Plus density gradient separation without further T cell sorting. RNA quality was checked with an Agilent 2100 Bioanalyzer and agarose gel, and concentration with a NanoDrop 2000. The CDR3 sequence holds 13 residues, the cysteine and phenylalanine included. The only DNA kept is the CDR3, 39 bases in frame from the first base. Sequences SEHNR (CDR1) and FQNEAQ (CDR2) are obtained from the germline V gene (reference sequence). Trimming removed 6 bases from V and 4 bases from J, leaving 12 bases between the germline ends.

These data were likewise used in another study, on T cells in Graves' hyperthyroidism and ophthalmopathy. From that second study: Stable Graves' hyperthyroidism was defined as the absence of progression to ophthalmopathy over 18 months of follow-up. Hyperthyroidism patients were aged 18 to 65 years and newly diagnosed, with disease duration of less than 2 months. Exclusion was applied to patients with uncontrolled infections, other autoimmune diseases, pregnancy or lactation. Clinical symptoms, serum thyroxine and TRAb, thyroid ultrasound, and orbital computed tomography formed the basis for the diagnoses. The TCR CDR3 was subjected to a first round of RT-PCR using the HTBI primer set and the Qiagen OneStep RT-PCR kit. Most expanded thyroid clonotypes (frequency above 0.001) were also detected in blood, suggesting blood repertoires may reflect thyroid immune responses. A 13 V-J signature model separated ophthalmopathy from stable hyperthyroidism, with roughly 88% sensitivity and about 81% specificity in cross-validation and 80%/75% in testing. During validation, the model predicted progression to ophthalmopathy a median of approximately six months ahead of onset, with around 70% sensitivity and around 72% specificity. A discovery cohort of about 100 patients, roughly 40 with Graves' ophthalmopathy and more than 55 with stable Graves' hyperthyroidism, was used to find distinguishing TCR V-J signatures. Prospective prediction of ophthalmopathy was tested in an independent validation cohort of 18 to 20 hyperthyroidism patients and some 17 patients who later progressed to ophthalmopathy. The roughly 99 discovery patients were divided at random into training and test sets in a 7:3 ratio. Thyroid tissue and blood T-cell repertoires from about six Graves' hyperthyroidism patients were also compared in the study. After sampling, hyperthyroidism patients received methimazole starting at 30 mg daily, and ophthalmopathy patients received high-dose intravenous methylprednisolone. The libraries were constructed in a second round of multiplex PCR and then size-selected and purified. The libraries were sequenced on an Illumina HiSeq2000 using paired-end 100 bp reads. SOAPnuke was used to process the raw data, with reads discarded if the reads contained adapters or uncalled bases, had a mean Phred below 15, or lacked an exact constant-primer or identifier match. COPE v1.2.5 was used to merge high-quality paired reads, and clonotypes were defined as unique nucleotide sequences. MiTCR v1.1 was used to align clonotypes to the IMGT TRBV, TRBD and TRBJ reference segments. The analysis was restricted to V-J combinations with a frequency above 0.0001, which together covered roughly 99% of the repertoires. A TCS score was defined as the ratio of F50 (clonal expansion) to E x V (chaos), with BLOSUM62-based TCRdist applied between CDR3 peptides within each V-J. Welch's t-statistics and random forest reduced 500 to 650 V-J features to roughly 13, which were used in a naive Bayes classifier (R e1071). No statistical method was used to fix the sample size in advance, and group allocation was not hidden from the investigators. The paper reports TCR Vbeta CDR3 sequencing of 140 or so peripheral blood samples: 43 ophthalmopathy, some 80 hyperthyroidism and some 17 progressor patients.

The source of this sequence is a woman aged 25-40 years with Graves disease. Donor details come from another sample of the same person, matched by shared clones. The sequence is built from TRBV7-9 and TRBJ2-5; TRBD1 is a weak D gene call, 5 bases matching. Sequencing was performed on peripheral blood mononuclear cells (PBMCs), taken at new diagnosis, from a patient treated with antithyroid drugs. The bases are TGTGCCAGCAGTTTGGTAGGGGTAGAGACCCAGTACTTC. Its protein is CASSLVGVETQYF.